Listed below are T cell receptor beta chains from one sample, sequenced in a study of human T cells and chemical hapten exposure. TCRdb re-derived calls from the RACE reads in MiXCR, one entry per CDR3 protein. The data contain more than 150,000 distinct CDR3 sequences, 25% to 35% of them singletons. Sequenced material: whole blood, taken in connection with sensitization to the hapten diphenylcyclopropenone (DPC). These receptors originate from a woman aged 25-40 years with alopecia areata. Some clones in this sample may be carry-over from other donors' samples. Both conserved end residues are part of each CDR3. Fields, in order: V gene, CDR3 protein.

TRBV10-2,CASSESVGVAGGPKPYEQYF
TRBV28,CASSSQQGFQPQHF
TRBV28,CASSGDRGYTF
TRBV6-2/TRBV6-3,CASSYSGAVQQYF
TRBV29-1,CSVRWTDTQYF
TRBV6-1,CASTRPGAKNIQYF
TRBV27,CASTQIPQGTYGYTF
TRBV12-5,CASGFSSAFTDTQYF
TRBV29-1,CSTALGLSTDTQYF
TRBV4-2,CASSRGDPGANVLTF
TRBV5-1,CASRTSMNTEAFF
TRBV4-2,CASSQDPNQPQHF
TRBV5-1,CASSQDHLAGEKLFF
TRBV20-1,CSTHRGPSQPQHF
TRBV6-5,CASSYGQNNSPLHF
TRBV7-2,CASSTQGSNTEAFF
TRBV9,CASSVYPGQGYEAFF
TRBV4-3,CASSQDDVGNYGYTF
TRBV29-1,CSVILGQGADTQYF
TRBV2,CASSDTRPNEQFF
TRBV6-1,CASSNEKLFF
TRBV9,CASSADLDGTQYF
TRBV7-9,CAGQDIDEQYF
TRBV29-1,CSVEAPSGRASAQYF
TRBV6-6,CASSYRATNEKLFF
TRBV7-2,CASSLWYGYTF
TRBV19,CASSIQFNEKLFF
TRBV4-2,CASSHEPRGEQFF
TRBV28,CASDGPPKTGSLTQQYF
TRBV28,CASSFLEDRENIQYF
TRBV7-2,CASSPDGGNSPLHF
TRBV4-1,CASSQDRLYF
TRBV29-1,CSVTPRQGGTETQYF
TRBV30,CAWSVSGANVLTF
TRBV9,CASSPKGAGVRDTQYF
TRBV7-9,CASSPRLAGNSGANVLTF
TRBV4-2,CASSPLGDTEAFF
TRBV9,CASSVDKGPPWNEQFF
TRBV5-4,CASSPGLASSDTQYF
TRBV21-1,CAKETFLRAWAEQYF
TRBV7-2,CASSSWTSGGFEQFF
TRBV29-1,CSVEEQFEQYF
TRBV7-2,CASSGGGYTGELFF
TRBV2,CASTWDGGQNIQYF
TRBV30,CAWSDYGYTF
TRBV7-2,CASSLVITTSDEQFF